A single sample gave rise to the 15 T cell receptor beta chains below, sequenced in a study of identical twins. One entry per CDR3 protein, called by TCRdb with MiXCR from the 5' RACE reads. The sample carries about 470,000 distinct CDR3 sequences, 20% to 25% recorded once. The same data also went into a second study, on T cells expressing NK-cell markers.

Sequenced sample: CD4+ T cells sorted from blood. These receptors were collected from a woman aged 18 to 35 in good health.

In this sample, this clonotype turned up a few times. The rearrangement uses TRBV9 and TRBJ1-2; 7 bases agree with TRBD1. This CDR3 is 13 amino acids long. The germline V gene encodes CDR1 SGDLS and CDR2 YYNGEE. The V segment lost 7 bases and the J segment 2 bases; nucleotides outside the gene matches: 5. The CDR3 is CASGRDSNYGYTF. In DNA form, the CDR3 reads TGTGCCAGCGGTCGGGACAGCAACTATGGCTACACCTTC.

The rearrangement uses TRBV20-1 and TRBJ2-5; possibly TRBD1 for D (5 bases). V lost 3 bases and J 7 bases, leaving 18 bases between the germline ends. The CDR3 contains 14 residues. Germline V gene sequence: CDR1 DFQATT, CDR2 SNEGSKA (reference sequence). This chain's CDR3 is CSARADSGVGTQYF. The CDR3 region has the DNA TGCAGTGCTAGGGCCGACAGTGGAGTAGGGACCCAGTACTTC.

The CDR3: CASSWLGRNPGGYTF. The DNA for the CDR3 is TGCGCCAGCAGCTGGCTAGGACGTAACCCCGGTGGCTACACCTTC. The chain joins TRBV5-1 to TRBJ1-2; D gene ambiguous. This CDR3 comprises 15 residues. V was clipped by 3 bases and J by 7 bases, with 19 bases between them. Per the germline V gene, CDR1 is SGHRS and CDR2 is YFSETQ.

The sample holds a few counts of this clonotype. The chain couples TRBV6-6 to TRBJ2-5, with TRBD1 matching 10 bases. The V segment lost 5 bases and the J segment 6 bases; nucleotides outside the gene matches: 3. Germline CDR1 is MNHNY and CDR2 is SVGAGI (reference sequence). The CDR3 contains 13 residues. Here the CDR3 DNA reads TGTGCCAGCAGTGACAGGGGGCTCAAGACCCAGTACTTC. It encodes CASSDRGLKTQYF.

About this clonotype: The CDR3 ends on some other residue instead of the conserved phenylalanine or tryptophan, so this is likely a read error. The gene calls are TRBV3-1 and TRBJ2-3, with 11 bases matching TRBD2. Germline CDR1 is LGHDT and CDR2 is YNNKEL (reference sequence). The CDR3 is 17 amino acids. The junction had 13 bases not matched to a gene; V was cut back by 6 bases and J by 5 bases. CDR3 sequence reads: CASSFKYSGGAGDTQYL. The CDR3 DNA is TGTGCCAGCAGTTTCAAATATAGCGGGGGGGCGGGAGATACGCAGTATCTT.

J is TRBJ2-4 and V is TRBV5-6, with 7 positions matching TRBD1. V gave up 3 bases and J gave up 5 bases; unmatched junction bases: 8. Germline CDR1 and CDR2: SGHDT and YYEEEE. The CDR3 consists of 15 residues. In DNA form, the CDR3 reads TGTGCCAGCAGCTACAGGGGAGCCTACCAAAACATTCAGTACTTC. As protein: CASSYRGAYQNIQYF.

This chain connects TRBV28 to TRBJ2-1; TRBD2 matches 10 bases. The CDR3 has 15 amino acids. Trimming cost V 2 bases and J 7 bases; bases outside gene matches: 5. Germline CDR1 reads MDHEN; CDR2 reads SYDVKM. CDR3 sequence (DNA): TGTGCCAGCAGTTTACAGGGACTAGCGCAGAATGAGCAGTTCTTC. Amino acids: CASSLQGLAQNEQFF.

This clonotype has a handful of counts. As DNA, the CDR3 is TGCAGTGCGGCCCTGGGAGGAGTCAGGGATTACGAGCAGTACTTC. Protein sequence: CSAALGGVRDYEQYF. The V call is TRBV20-1, the J call TRBJ2-7; a weak D match, TRBD2 (6 bases). This CDR3 is 15 amino acids long. The V gene lost 6 bases and the J gene lost 4 bases, with 22 bases spanning the gap. CDR1 is DFQATT and CDR2 is SNEGSKA in the germline V gene (reference sequence).

This clonotype was found a few times. The chain carries TRBV29-1 and TRBJ1-1, with D unclear. V lost 3 bases and J 2 bases, leaving 13 bases between the germline ends. The CDR3 spans 14 residues. CDR1 and CDR2 from the germline V gene are SQVTM and ANQGSEA. CDR3 nucleotides: TGCAGCGTTGAGAGGGTCCGCCAAAACACTGAAGCTTTCTTT. Translating it yields CSVERVRQNTEAFF.

The chain has TRBV5-1 and TRBJ1-1, with a weak D call TRBD1 (6 bases). CDR3 length: 14 residues. CDR1 and CDR2 (germline): SGHRS, YFSETQ. V lost 1 base to trimming and J lost 3 bases, with 10 bases between them. This CDR3 is CASSLRRGDTEAFF. The CDR3 nucleotides are TGCGCCAGCAGCTTGAGAAGGGGGGACACTGAAGCTTTCTTT.

V gene TRBV5-6 combines with J gene TRBJ2-3; TRBD2 matches at 8 bases. V dropped 1 base and J dropped 4; count of bases not matched to a gene: 8. This CDR3 region has 16 residues. Germline V gene sequence: CDR1 SGHDT, CDR2 YYEEEE. The CDR3 protein is CASSLRSGRRADTQYF. CDR3 in DNA: TGTGCCAGCAGCTTGAGGAGCGGGAGAAGGGCAGATACGCAGTATTTT.

This clonotype appeared once. The chain is built from TRBV12-3 or TRBV12-4 and TRBJ2-2; possibly TRBD1 for D (5 bases). This CDR3 is 15 amino acids long. V lost 6 bases, J lost 3 bases, and 14 bases lay in between. The chain's CDR3 is CASRRLSRDTGELFF. The CDR3 coding sequence is TGTGCCAGCAGACGACTCTCCAGGGACACCGGGGAGCTGTTTTTT.

The rearrangement uses TRBV6-5 and TRBJ2-7; 7 nucleotides align to TRBD1. J lost 3 bases, V lost 2 bases, and 4 bases had no gene match. Germline CDR1 is MNHEY and CDR2 is SVGAGI. There are 14 residues in the CDR3. CDR3 sequence (DNA): TGTGCCAGCAGTTACGGGGACAGATACTACGAGCAGTACTTC. This translates into CASSYGDRYYEQYF.

V and J are TRBV20-1 and TRBJ2-1, with TRBD1 matching over 8 bases. The CDR3 is 13 residues long. Unmatched junction bases numbered 7, after V lost 6 bases and J lost 6 bases. Germline V CDR1 and CDR2: DFQATT, SNEGSKA (reference sequence). Here the CDR3 reads CSASDRGRNEQFF. CDR3 sequence (DNA): TGCAGTGCGAGCGACAGGGGCCGCAATGAGCAGTTCTTC.

The rearrangement joins TRBV7-3 to TRBJ2-1; D may correspond to TRBD1 or TRBD2 (6 bases each). V lost 4 bases and J 9 bases, leaving 19 bases between the germline ends. The CDR3 is made up of 15 amino acids. Germline assignment: CDR1 SGHTA and CDR2 FQGTGA. The CDR3 loop is CASSSSGAPGAEQFF. Here the CDR3 DNA reads TGTGCCAGCAGCTCATCGGGGGCTCCAGGGGCTGAGCAGTTCTTC. Complete variable domain (other parts from reference TRBV7-3 and TRBJ2-1): GAGVSQTPSNKVTEKGKYVELRCDPISGHTALYWYRQSLGQGPEFLIYFQGTGAADDSGLPNDRFFAVRPEGSVSTLKIQRTERGDSAVYLCASSSSGAPGAEQFFGPGTRLTVL.